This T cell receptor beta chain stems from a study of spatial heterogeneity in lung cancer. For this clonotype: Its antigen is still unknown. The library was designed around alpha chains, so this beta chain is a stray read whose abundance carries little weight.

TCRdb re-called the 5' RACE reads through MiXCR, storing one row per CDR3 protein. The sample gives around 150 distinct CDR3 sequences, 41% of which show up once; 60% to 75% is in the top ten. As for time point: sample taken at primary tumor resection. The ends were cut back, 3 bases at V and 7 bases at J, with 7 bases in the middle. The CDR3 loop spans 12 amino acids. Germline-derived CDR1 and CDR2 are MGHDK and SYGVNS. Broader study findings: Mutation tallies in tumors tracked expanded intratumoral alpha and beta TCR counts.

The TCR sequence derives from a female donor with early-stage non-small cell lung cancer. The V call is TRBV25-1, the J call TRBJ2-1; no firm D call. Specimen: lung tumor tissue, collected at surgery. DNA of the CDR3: TGTGCCAGCAGTGAGGAACTTAATGAGCAGTTCTTC. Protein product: CASSEELNEQFF.